A single sample gave rise to the 14 T cell receptor beta chains below, sequenced in a study of Ad26.COV2.S vaccination and SARS-CoV-2 variants. Sample treatment: 15 to 20 received Ad26.COV2.S at low or high dose, single or two shots; a few received placebo; per-sample allocation not given. Specimens were obtained on day 63 following the first vaccine or placebo injection. This table comes from immunoSEQ multiplex PCR, and its TCRdb copy is limited to in-frame clones, with some not included. In the table there are approximately 480,000 clones, 70% to 90% of which are singletons. Sample: peripheral blood, taken in a trial of Ad26.COV2.S vaccine versus placebo. The receptors derive from a person between 18 and 59 years old who received the Ad26.COV2.S COVID-19 vaccine or a placebo.

The rearrangement joins TRBV6-5 to TRBJ1-3; D call uncertain. CDR3 length equals 14 residues. The germline V gene has CDR1 MNHEY and CDR2 SVGAGI. The V end was cut by 6 bases, the J end by 6 bases, with 15 bases between. For the CDR3, the DNA is TGTGCCAGCAGCCTCGAGCCCAGTCTAAACACCATATATTTT. Translating it yields CASSLEPSLNTIYF.

The chain carries TRBV10-2 and TRBJ1-5, with D unresolved. Deletions cut 3 bases from V and 8 bases from J, with 11 bases between. CDR1 WSHSY and CDR2 SAAADI come from the germline V gene. CDR3 length: 13 amino acids. The CDR3 DNA sequence: TGCGCCAGCAGTGACCCGGGATTGAAGCCCCAGCATTTT. It is translated as CASSDPGLKPQHF.

V gene TRBV30 combines with J gene TRBJ1-1; D is unclear. Per germline, CDR1 GTSNPN and CDR2 SVGIG (reference sequence). The CDR3 is made up of 13 amino acids. V lost 2 bases to trimming and J lost 7 bases, with 14 bases between them. The CDR3 sequence is CAWSPILHHEAFF. DNA for the CDR3: TGTGCCTGGAGTCCAATCCTACACCATGAAGCTTTCTTT.

This sequence joins TRBV6-5 and TRBJ2-2; the match to TRBD2 covers 8 bases. Germline trimming cut 5 bases from V and 4 bases from J; bases unmatched to any gene: 6. Germline V gene lookup returns CDR1 MNHEY and CDR2 SVGAGI. The CDR3 is made up of 15 amino acids. The CDR3 bases are TGTGCCAGCAGTCTACAGGGACTAGGCACCGGGGAGCTGTTTTTT. Protein sequence: CASSLQGLGTGELFF.

The V call is TRBV4-2, the J call TRBJ2-1, with 10 bases identical to TRBD2. With V trimmed by 8 bases and J by 7 bases, 14 bases remained unmatched. Germline V CDR1 and CDR2: LGHNA, YNFKEQ. CDR3 size: 16 residues. The CDR3 sequence: CASGGASGREENEQFF. As DNA, the CDR3 is TGTGCCAGCGGGGGGGCTAGCGGGAGAGAGGAGAATGAGCAGTTCTTC.

J is TRBJ1-4 and V is TRBV15; D is uncertain. V lost 5 bases and J lost 0, with 10 bases in between. Germline lookup yields CDR1 LNHNV and CDR2 YYDKDF (reference sequence). The CDR3 loop spans 15 amino acids. Here the CDR3 reads CATSLAGPTNEKLFF. CDR3 nucleotide sequence: TGTGCCACCAGCCTTGCAGGACCAACTAATGAAAAACTGTTTTTT.

This chain joins TRBV12-5 and TRBJ2-1; 9 bases fit TRBD2. There are 18 residues in the CDR3. The V gene end was trimmed by 2 bases and the J gene end by 0 bases; junction bases not matched to a gene: 8. In germline, CDR1 is LGHNT, CDR2 FRNRAP. CDR3 protein: CASGLILAGPSSYNEQFF. CDR3 nucleotide sequence: TGTGCTAGTGGTTTGATCCTAGCGGGACCTAGCTCCTACAATGAGCAGTTCTTC. The whole variable domain, remainder taken from reference TRBV12-5 and TRBJ2-1, is DARVTQTPRHKVTEMGQEVTMRCQPILGHNTVFWYRQTMMQGLELLAYFRNRAPLDDSGMPKDRFSAEMPDATLATLKIQPSEPRDSAVYFCASGLILAGPSSYNEQFFGPGTRLTVL.

The rearrangement links TRBV24-1 to TRBJ2-2; TRBD2 might be the D (5 bases). V lost 8 bases, J lost 6 bases, and 9 bases lay in between. The CDR3 consists of 12 residues. Germline V gene data show CDR1 as KGHDR and CDR2 as SFDVKD. CDR3 in DNA: TGTGCCACCAATGCAGCGGCCGGGGAGCTGTTTTTT. Protein: CATNAAAGELFF.

This chain uses TRBV6-6 with TRBJ2-6, with D hard to call. The CDR3 has 16 amino acids. V was cut by 5 bases and J by 0 bases, with 11 bases left in between. From germline, CDR1 is MNHNY and CDR2 SVGAGI (reference sequence). Here the CDR3 reads CASSTGSASGANVLTF. CDR3 in DNA: TGTGCCAGCAGTACCGGGTCTGCCTCTGGGGCCAACGTCCTGACTTTC.

This rearrangement joins TRBV4-1 to TRBJ2-1, with 12 bases aligning to TRBD2. Germline-derived CDR1 and CDR2 are MGHRA and YSYEKL. The junction had 5 bases not matched to a gene; V was cut back by 0 bases and J by 5 bases. The CDR3 totals 17 residues. The CDR3 bases are TGCGCCAGCAGCCAAGATCGCCTAGCGGGAGGGCACAATGAGCAGTTCTTC. This codes for CASSQDRLAGGHNEQFF.

The chain joins TRBV29-1 to TRBJ2-1; D gene uncertain. The V and J ends lost 6 bases and 5 bases respectively, with 17 bases between them. CDR1 and CDR2 from the germline V gene are SQVTM and ANQGSEA. The CDR3 totals 14 residues. This CDR3 reads CSVARSTGHNEQFF. CDR3 coding DNA: TGCAGCGTGGCGCGGAGTACCGGTCACAATGAGCAGTTCTTC.

The gene calls are TRBV7-8 and TRBJ2-1; tentative D call: TRBD1 (6 bases). Deletions cut 3 bases from V and 10 bases from J, with 19 bases between. There are 15 residues in the CDR3. Germline lookup yields CDR1 SGHVS and CDR2 FQNEAQ. The CDR3 sequence: CASSFLSPTGKEQFF. CDR3 DNA: TGTGCCAGCAGCTTCCTATCCCCCACAGGGAAGGAGCAGTTCTTC.

This chain connects TRBV9 to TRBJ2-1, with 8 bases fitting TRBD2. V shed 0 bases, J shed 8 bases, and the junction held 7 bases outside the gene matches. Per the germline V gene, CDR1 is SGDLS and CDR2 is YYNGEE. The CDR3 covers 15 residues. The CDR3 coding sequence is TGTGCCAGCAGCGTAGCGGGAGGGATATTGGATGAGCAGTTCTTC. It is translated as CASSVAGGILDEQFF.

This chain joins TRBV19 and TRBJ2-5, with D tentatively TRBD1 or TRBD2 (6 bases each). Trimming cost V 0 bases and J 7 bases, with 12 bases left between them. This CDR3 is 14 amino acids long. The germline V gene encodes CDR1 LNHDA and CDR2 SQIVND (reference sequence). The CDR3 loop reads CASSIDGGPGTQYF. Here the CDR3 DNA reads TGTGCCAGTAGTATAGATGGGGGGCCGGGGACCCAGTACTTC.